Sequencing of this T cell receptor beta chain was carried out in a study of T cells after yellow fever vaccination. Study summary: SMART-Seq v4 Ultra Low Input prepared libraries from low-cell fractions. Findings and limits, study-wide: Clonotypes appearing in both CD4 and CD8 compartments existed, and their share was small.

This clonotype was counted between two and nine times. The antigen is unknown. The CDR3 is made up of 15 amino acids. Germline V lookup: CDR1 KGHDR, CDR2 SFDVKD. V lost 3 bases, J lost 2 bases, and 11 bases lay in between. Generation of TCR cDNA used 5'RACE template switching (which added a universal primer site and UMIs). From the 5' RACE reads, TCRdb called clonotypes with MiXCR, one entry per CDR3 protein. The table has 450,000 to 550,000 distinct CDR3 sequences, roughly 22% seen once. The source was PBMCs, collected more than 20 days after the first yellow fever vaccination. The chain carries TRBV24-1 and TRBJ2-3, with a possible D match to TRBD2 (6 bases). The TCR originated in a man aged 18 to 30 who received the YFV17D yellow fever vaccine. The CDR3 coding sequence is TGTGCCACCAGTGATCGGGACTCATACACAGATACGCAGTATTTT. It codes for CATSDRDSYTDTQYF.